This T cell receptor beta chain was sequenced in a study of blood T cell repertoires in COVID-19. Study-level information: From the United States, Italy and Spain came samples of acute and convalescent COVID-19. PBMCs, B-cell-depleted T cells, or T cells provided the cDNA or gDNA that made up the material.

V gave up 6 bases and J gave up 0 bases, with 9 bases separating them. Germline V CDR1 and CDR2: MNHEY, SMNVEV (reference sequence). CDR3 size: 15 residues. As processed by the authors: Estimation of nucleated cell counts was performed using reference gene primer amplification. Method: immunoSEQ multiplex PCR; TCRdb's copy keeps in-frame clones and lacks some. V and J calls and clone size follow that table, whereas D and trimming were derived from the DNA. In the table there are some 260,000 clones, almost 90% of which are singletons. This clone was seen more than once but under ten times. The source is an elderly man with acute or convalescent COVID-19. This chain joins TRBV27 and TRBJ2-6; no reliable D call. Sample: peripheral blood. Written as DNA, the CDR3 is TGTGCCAGCAGGGATACGGGCTCTGGGGCCAACGTCCTGACTTTC. It yields the protein CASRDTGSGANVLTF. The complete variable domain, with remaining parts taken from reference TRBV27 and TRBJ2-6, reads EAQVTQNPRYLITVTGKKLTVTCSQNMNHEYMSWYRQDPGLGLRQIYYSMNVEVTDKGDVPEGYKVSRKEKRNFPLILESPSPNQTSLYFCASRDTGSGANVLTFGAGSRLTVL.